Below, 22 T cell receptor beta chains from the same sample are listed, as sequenced in a study of Ad26.COV2.S vaccination and SARS-CoV-2 variants. Profiling relied on immunoSEQ multiplex PCR, and the TCRdb table lists in-frame clones only, not all of them. Counted here are fewer than 500,000 clones, 90% occurring once; the ten biggest clones make up around 4.5%. Sample treatment: around 19 received Ad26.COV2.S at low or high dose, single or two shots; 5 received placebo; per-sample allocation not given. Sample collection was performed on day 63 after the first vaccine or placebo injection. The source was peripheral blood, collected in a trial of Ad26.COV2.S vaccine versus placebo. These receptor sequences come from a person between 18 and 59 years old who received the Ad26.COV2.S COVID-19 vaccine or a placebo.

This chain links TRBV20-1 with TRBJ1-1, with a tentative D call TRBD1 (6 bases). V was cut by 3 bases and J by 2 bases, with 13 bases left in between. Per germline, CDR1 DFQATT and CDR2 SNEGSKA (reference sequence). This CDR3 is built from 14 residues. CDR3 DNA: TGCAGTGCTAGTAAGACAGGTACAAACACTGAAGCTTTCTTT. Its protein is CSASKTGTNTEAFF.

This clone has only a few counts. The V call is TRBV5-1, the J call TRBJ1-6, with a tentative D call TRBD1 (6 bases). From germline, CDR1 is SGHRS and CDR2 YFSETQ. V lost 3 bases, J lost 9 bases, and 16 bases lay in between. This CDR3 is built from 15 residues. CDR3 nucleotide sequence: TGCGCCAGCAGCTCGGGCCGCAACAGGGTTTCACCCCTCCACTTT. Translating it yields CASSSGRNRVSPLHF.

This chain connects TRBV5-4 to TRBJ1-1; the D is unclear. The CDR3 totals 14 residues. Trimming removed 1 base from V and 0 bases from J, with 7 bases in between. Germline-derived CDR1 and CDR2 are SGHNT and YYREEE (reference sequence). DNA for the CDR3: TGTGCCAGCAGCTTGCGGGGTGTGAACACTGAAGCTTTCTTT. As protein: CASSLRGVNTEAFF.

The chain uses TRBV4-2 and TRBJ1-6, with no clear D. The CDR3 contains 19 residues. Per germline, CDR1 LGHNA and CDR2 YNFKEQ. V lost 0 bases and J 7 bases, leaving 22 bases between the germline ends. Written as DNA, the CDR3 is TGTGCCAGCAGCCAAGATCCGACGGGGATAGGAGGAGTAAATTCACCCCTCCACTTT. Its protein product is CASSQDPTGIGGVNSPLHF.

The chain carries TRBV5-1 and TRBJ1-1, with TRBD1 identical over 7 bases. Germline CDR1 is SGHRS and CDR2 is YFSETQ. V lost 1 base to trimming and J lost 0 bases; unmatched junction nucleotides: 6. CDR3 length: 16 residues. CDR3 sequence reads: CASSLPKTGMNTEAFF. The CDR3, as DNA: TGCGCCAGCAGCTTGCCTAAGACAGGGATGAACACTGAAGCTTTCTTT.

This rearrangement joins TRBV5-4 to TRBJ2-3; D remains unclear. The germline V gene encodes CDR1 SGHNT and CDR2 YYREEE (reference sequence). The length of the CDR3 is 14 residues. Trimming left V 5 bases short and J 0 bases short, with 10 bases between. The CDR3 region is CASRGSTSTDTQYF. The CDR3 DNA reads TGTGCCAGCAGGGGCAGCACTAGCACAGATACGCAGTATTTT.

This chain uses TRBV2 with TRBJ1-2; D remains unclear. V was cut by 0 bases and J by 2 bases, with 13 bases left in between. The CDR3 covers 16 residues. The germline V gene has CDR1 SNHLY and CDR2 FYNNEI. The CDR3 DNA reads as TGTGCCAGCAGTGAAGCGTTTACCCAAACCAACTATGGCTACACCTTC. This sequence encodes CASSEAFTQTNYGYTF.

This chain joins TRBV28 and TRBJ2-3; D tentatively reads TRBD1 or TRBD2 (7 bases each). Between the trimmed V and J ends, which lost 6 bases and 4 bases, there was a span of 17 bases. Per germline, CDR1 MDHEN and CDR2 SYDVKM. The CDR3 loop spans 15 amino acids. DNA of the CDR3: TGTGCCAGCAGCGAGAGCAGGGGGGGGGCAGATACGCAGTATTTT. Its protein product is CASSESRGGADTQYF.

The chain couples TRBV7-8 to TRBJ2-1; D assignment may be TRBD1 or TRBD2 (5 bases each). Germline CDR1 reads SGHVS; CDR2 reads FQNEAQ. V was trimmed by 8 bases and J by 0 bases, leaving 8 bases between them. This CDR3 spans 13 amino acids. The CDR3 here is CASHGGSYNEQFF. CDR3 in DNA: TGTGCCAGCCATGGGGGCTCCTACAATGAGCAGTTCTTC.

The chain is built from TRBV2 and TRBJ2-2; D gene uncertain. Germline V lookup: CDR1 SNHLY, CDR2 FYNNEI. Trimming cost V 1 base and J 1 base, with 7 bases left between them. The CDR3 totals 15 residues. CDR3 in DNA: TGTGCCAGCAGTGAAGTTTCTGTGAACACCGGGGAGCTGTTTTTT. The encoded protein is CASSEVSVNTGELFF.

J is TRBJ2-1 and V is TRBV9; the match to TRBD1 covers 9 bases. V was clipped by 4 bases and J by 5 bases; unmatched bases: 7. Germline CDR1 is SGDLS and CDR2 is YYNGEE. The CDR3 spans 15 residues. The CDR3 loop reads CASSHGQGTDNEQFF. In DNA form, the CDR3 reads TGTGCCAGCAGCCACGGACAGGGGACAGACAATGAGCAGTTCTTC.

This chain links TRBV13 with TRBJ2-1; no firm D call. The V and J ends lost 1 base and 3 bases respectively, with 7 bases between them. The CDR3 runs to 14 residues. The germline V gene encodes CDR1 PRHDT and CDR2 FYEKMQ (reference sequence). The CDR3 DNA is TGTGCCAGCAGCTTAGAGCGAAGCTACAATGAGCAGTTCTTC. Translated: CASSLERSYNEQFF.

This clone was observed a few times. V and J are TRBV3-1 (or the pseudogene TRBV3-2) and TRBJ2-2, with D unresolved. V was pared by 4 bases and J by 2 bases, with 2 bases between. The germline V gene has CDR1 LGHDT and CDR2 YNNKEL (reference sequence). The length of the CDR3 is 12 residues. The CDR3 nucleotides are TGTGCCAGCAGCCGAAACACCGGGGAGCTGTTTTTT. Translated: CASSRNTGELFF.

V is TRBV5-1 and J is TRBJ2-1; 7 nucleotides agree with TRBD2. V shed 1 base and J 1 base; nucleotides not matched to a gene: 5. The CDR3 extends over 16 amino acids. Germline CDR1 is SGHRS and CDR2 is YFSETQ. CDR3 in DNA: TGCGCCAGCAGCTTGCGGGCGGGAGTATCCTACAATGAGCAGTTCTTC. This encodes CASSLRAGVSYNEQFF.

The chain joins TRBV19 to TRBJ2-1; TRBD2 matches at 9 bases. The CDR3 is 14 residues long. J lost 5 bases, V lost 7 bases, and 6 bases had no gene match. Looked up from germline, CDR1 is LNHDA and CDR2 is SQIVND (reference sequence). CDR3 loop: CASTDLAGNNEQFF. The CDR3 DNA is TGTGCCAGTACCGATCTAGCGGGAAACAATGAGCAGTTCTTC.

The genes are TRBV7-2 and TRBJ1-3, with TRBD1 identical over 7 bases. V shed 4 bases and J 12 bases; nucleotides not matched to a gene: 12. The CDR3 is made up of 14 amino acids. Germline loops: CDR1 SGHTA, CDR2 FQGNSA. The CDR3 nucleotides are TGTGCCAGCAGCTACAGGGGCGAACTAAACCTCATATATTTT. Its translation: CASSYRGELNLIYF.

The chain links TRBV29-1 to TRBJ2-1; D possibly corresponds to TRBD2 (6 bases). V lost 4 bases, J lost 0 bases, and 22 bases lay in between. CDR1 SQVTM and CDR2 ANQGSEA come from the germline V gene. This CDR3 region has 18 residues. CDR3 bases: TGCAGCGTTGTGGGGGGTTTTCGGCCGATAAGCTCCTACAATGAGCAGTTCTTC. This translates into CSVVGGFRPISSYNEQFF.

This chain links TRBV3-1 (or the pseudogene TRBV3-2) with TRBJ2-7, with 8 bases lining up with TRBD1. CDR3 length: 14 residues. Unmatched junction bases numbered 6, after V lost 4 bases and J lost 4 bases. Germline CDR1 LGHDT, CDR2 YNNKEL (reference sequence). The CDR3 protein is CASSRAGQGYEQYF. The CDR3 DNA reads as TGTGCCAGCAGCCGTGCTGGACAGGGATACGAGCAGTACTTC.

This chain uses TRBV6-6 with TRBJ1-1; maybe TRBD1 (6 bases). Germline V gives CDR1 MNHNY, CDR2 SVGAGI (reference sequence). Trimming stripped 4 bases from V and 5 bases from J, with 11 bases between. The CDR3 spans 13 residues. CDR3 residues: CASSFLTGTEAFF. The CDR3 DNA is TGTGCCAGCAGTTTCCTAACAGGGACTGAAGCTTTCTTT.

V usage is TRBV14 and J usage is TRBJ1-6, with TRBD1 as a possible D gene (5 bases). V was cut by 1 base and J by 10 bases, with 20 bases left in between. The germline V gene has CDR1 SGHDN and CDR2 FVKESK. The CDR3 extends over 17 amino acids. The CDR3 protein is CASSQVPPGVSSSPLHF. DNA of the CDR3: TGTGCCAGCAGCCAAGTGCCGCCGGGGGTCAGCAGCTCACCCCTCCACTTT.

V gene TRBV29-1 combines with J gene TRBJ1-1; TRBD1 matches 9 bases. Trimming cost V 4 bases and J 3 bases; bases outside gene matches: 6. CDR1 and CDR2 from the germline V gene are SQVTM and ANQGSEA. CDR3 length: 14 residues. CDR3 nucleotides: TGCAGCGTTGGGGGGACAGGGTTAGACACTGAAGCTTTCTTT. Encoded protein: CSVGGTGLDTEAFF.

The chain joins TRBV25-1 to TRBJ1-6; D remains ambiguous. The CDR3 runs 14 residues. Germline CDR1 is MGHDK and CDR2 is SYGVNS. V was shortened by 3 bases and J by 5 bases, with 8 bases between the two germline ends. The DNA for the CDR3 is TGTGCCAGCAGTGATGAGGGAAATAATTCACCCCTCCACTTT. This gives the protein CASSDEGNNSPLHF.